What follows describes a single TCR beta chain. Its recognized antigen is unknown. There are no base qualities to consult, and no much larger clone falls within one base. The CDR3 regions of human TCRbeta chains were subjected to immunosequencing. The study's processing was this. TCRs in the repertoires were matched against a reference library of SARS-CoV-2-specific TCRs that had been generated with the MIRA antigen-specificity platform. Breadth was defined as the fraction of unique TCRs that were SARS-CoV-2-associated. Depth was defined as the fraction of total T cells that were SARS-CoV-2-associated. Using the MIRA data, every spike-specific TCR was mapped to the spike region that the TCR reacted to and assigned to either a CD4 or a CD8 class. Log10-transformed breadth and depth values were compared by one-way ANOVA with Sidak's multiple comparisons tests. TCRdb re-hosts the immuneACCESS table, in-frame sequences only. Its copies lack some clones; in the studies checked, an unresolved V gene accounts for under half of them, and the cause for the rest is not known. That table furnishes V, J and clone size, whereas the DNA furnished D and trimming. This sample gives roughly 150,000 clones in total; 80% to 95% of them show up just once. Together, the top ten hold roughly 1.5% of the sample.

CDR1 and CDR2 are drawn from the germline V gene (reference sequence): LNHDA, SQIVND. Counted from cysteine to phenylalanine, this CDR3 has 18 amino acids. Only CDR3 DNA is held: 54 bases, read in frame from base 1. V is trimmed back by 3 bases and J by 5 bases, and the junction contains 7 bases that no gene match accounts for. This entry is derived from a study of T cell responses to AZD1222 COVID-19 vaccine (dated by TCRdb to the early 2020s). With respect to the entire study: AZD1222 recipients given second doses at about 4 weeks or at about 12 weeks were pooled, since spike-specific TCR depth and breadth were not found to differ between the two schedules. Trial participants were enrolled by age into subgroups of 18-55, 56-69 and 70-plus years, and roughly 150, 30 and 60 TCR-sequenced participants, respectively, were included in these subgroups. A total of just over 230 trial participants underwent TCR sequencing, of whom 207 had received two doses of AZD1222 and 26 had received two doses of the MenACWY control vaccine.

The sample's time point label is to be understood as: baseline before first vaccination. The vaccinee samples were drawn from two UK trials, COV001 and COV002, one of which was a single-blind randomized controlled phase 2/3 trial testing AZD1222 (ChAdOx1 nCoV-19) in healthy adults. For TCRbeta chain sequencing, PBMC samples were collected from trial participants at day 0 and at day 28 after the second dose. The full study reports these points: In the small 56-69-year group, the increase in depth fell short of significance, most likely because of low power. The whole spike protein was spanned by vaccine-associated CD4 TCRs, and dominant responses were seen in regions 160-218 and 743-854. After two AZD1222 doses, both the breadth and the depth of spike-specific TCRs were significantly higher than at day 0 and than in MenACWY recipients. Because no day 14 peak-response samples were available, repertoires were characterized only after the peak T cell response. Reportedly, almost half of the unique spike-specific TCRs recognized epitopes lying outside the regions that are mutated in the B.1.351 and B.1.1.7 variants. Participants were mostly white British and included more females than males, and it was suggested by the authors that clonal diversity may have been underestimated. Conclusions about previously exposed vaccinees were limited because only a handful of AZD1222 recipients were SARS-CoV-2 seropositive at baseline.

This sequence originates from an adult in good health. The rearrangement combines TRBV19 with TRBJ2-2; TRBD2 fits 15 bases in the junction. The sample consisted of peripheral blood, taken on day 0 of AZD1222 vaccination. CDR3 protein: CASSIGLAGGPGTGELFF. The nucleotide sequence is TGTGCCAGTAGTATCGGACTAGCGGGAGGGCCGGGGACCGGGGAGCTGTTTTTT.